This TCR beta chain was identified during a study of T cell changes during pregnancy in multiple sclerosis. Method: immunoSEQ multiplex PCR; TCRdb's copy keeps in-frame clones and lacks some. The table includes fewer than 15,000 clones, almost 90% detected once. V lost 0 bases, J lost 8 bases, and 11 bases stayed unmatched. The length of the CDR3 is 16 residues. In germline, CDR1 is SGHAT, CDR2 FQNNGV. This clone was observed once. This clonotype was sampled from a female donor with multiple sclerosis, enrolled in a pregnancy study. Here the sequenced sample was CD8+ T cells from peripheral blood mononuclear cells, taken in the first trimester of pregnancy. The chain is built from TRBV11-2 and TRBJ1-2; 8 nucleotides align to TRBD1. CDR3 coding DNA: TGTGCCAGCAGCTTAGAACCGGGACAGGCAACCCCGGGCTACACCTTC. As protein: CASSLEPGQATPGYTF.